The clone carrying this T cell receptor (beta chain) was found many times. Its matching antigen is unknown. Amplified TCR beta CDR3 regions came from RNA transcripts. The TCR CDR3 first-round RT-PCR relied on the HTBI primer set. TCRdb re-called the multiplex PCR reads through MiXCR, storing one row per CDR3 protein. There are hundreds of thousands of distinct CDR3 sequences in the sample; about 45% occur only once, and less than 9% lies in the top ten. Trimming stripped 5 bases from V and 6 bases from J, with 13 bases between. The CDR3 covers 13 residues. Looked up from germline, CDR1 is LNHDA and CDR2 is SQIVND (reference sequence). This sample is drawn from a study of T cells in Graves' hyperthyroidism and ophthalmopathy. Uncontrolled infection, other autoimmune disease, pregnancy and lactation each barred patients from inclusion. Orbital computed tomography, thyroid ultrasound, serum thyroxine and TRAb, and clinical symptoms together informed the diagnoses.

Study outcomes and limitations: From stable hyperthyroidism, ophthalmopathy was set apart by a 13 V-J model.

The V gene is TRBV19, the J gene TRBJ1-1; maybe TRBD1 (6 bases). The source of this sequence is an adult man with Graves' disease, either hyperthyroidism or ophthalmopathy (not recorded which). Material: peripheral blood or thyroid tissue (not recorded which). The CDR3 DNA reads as TGTGCCAGTAGTTTCGGGACACTACCTGAAGCTTTCTTT. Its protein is CASSFGTLPEAFF. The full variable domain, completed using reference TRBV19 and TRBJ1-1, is DGGITQSPKYLFRKEGQNVTLSCEQNLNHDAMYWYRQDPGQGLRLIYYSQIVNDFQKGDIAEGYSVSREKKESFPLTVTSAQKNPTAFYLCASSFGTLPEAFFGQGTRLTVV.